Listed below are T cell receptor beta chains from one sample, sequenced in a study of radiation and T cells in renal cell carcinoma. Assay used: immunoSEQ multiplex PCR; TCRdb lists only in-frame clones, some missing. The repertoire holds about 26,000 clones, with 65% to 85% as singletons. The sample here was blood, taken from a patient whose treatment included radiotherapy and nephrectomy. The receptors come from a man between 60 and 70 years old with renal cell carcinoma. CDR3s include the opening cysteine and the closing phenylalanine or tryptophan. The D gene is left open where the match is weak. Size values are once, few and many counts, or a class for expanded clones, and some rows have none.

V: TRBV30
size: NA
J: TRBJ2-7
D: TRBD2
CDR3: CAWSYGLAMEQYF
DNA: TGTGCCTGGAGCTACGGACTAGCTATGGAGCAGTACTTC

V: TRBV18
size: NA
J: TRBJ1-2
D: NA
CDR3: CASSPVGEGYTF
DNA: TGTGCCAGCTCACCGGTAGGGGAAGGCTACACCTTC

V: TRBV5-4
size: NA
J: TRBJ2-3
D: TRBD1
CDR3: CASSPGQGVNTQYF
DNA: TGTGCCAGCAGCCCCGGACAGGGAGTGAATACGCAGTATTTT

V: TRBV29-1
size: once
J: TRBJ2-3
D: NA
CDR3: CSVEKGRLADTQYF
DNA: TGCAGCGTTGAAAAGGGGAGGCTTGCAGATACGCAGTATTTT

V: TRBV7-6
size: NA
J: TRBJ1-5
D: NA
CDR3: CASSPRSGLNQPQHF
DNA: TGTGCCAGCAGCCCCCGTTCGGGACTTAATCAGCCCCAGCATTTT

V: TRBV19
size: NA
J: TRBJ2-5
D: TRBD2
CDR3: CASSTQTAGAQYF
DNA: TGTGCCAGTAGTACCCAGACAGCGGGGGCCCAGTACTTC

V: TRBV6-5
size: NA
J: TRBJ2-5
D: TRBD2
CDR3: CASSYSSGGRETQYF
DNA: TGTGCCAGCAGTTACTCGTCTGGCGGGAGAGAGACCCAGTACTTC

V: TRBV6-5
size: NA
J: TRBJ2-7
D: NA
CDR3: CASSDGQTYEQYF
DNA: TGTGCCAGCAGCGACGGACAGACCTACGAGCAGTACTTC

V: TRBV27
size: few
J: TRBJ2-1
D: TRBD2
CDR3: CASSLTSGRALPRNEQFF
DNA: TGTGCCAGCAGTTTAACTAGCGGGAGGGCCCTACCTAGGAATGAGCAGTTCTTC

V: TRBV5-1
size: NA
J: TRBJ1-1
D: NA
CDR3: CASSLGSRGRTEAFF
DNA: TGCGCCAGCAGCTTGGGGTCTAGGGGGAGGACTGAAGCTTTCTTT

V: TRBV6-5
size: NA
J: TRBJ1-2
D: NA
CDR3: CASSPRVPEGYTF
DNA: TGTGCCAGCAGTCCCAGGGTTCCGGAGGGCTACACCTTC

V: TRBV21-1
size: NA
J: TRBJ2-1
D: NA
CDR3: CASSLRDRGNDEQFF
DNA: TGTGCCAGCAGCCTCCGGGACAGGGGAAACGATGAGCAGTTCTTC

V: TRBV5-1
size: NA
J: TRBJ2-2
D: NA
CDR3: CASSGFTGELFF
DNA: TGCGCCAGCAGCGGGTTCACCGGGGAGCTGTTTTTT

V: TRBV27
size: NA
J: TRBJ1-2
D: TRBD1
CDR3: CASRRTGLYGYTF
DNA: TGTGCCAGCAGGCGGACAGGCCTCTATGGCTACACCTTC

V: TRBV14
size: NA
J: TRBJ2-7
D: NA
CDR3: CASSTGPRGEQYF
DNA: TGTGCCAGCAGCACAGGACCCCGTGGCGAGCAGTACTTC

V: TRBV7-2
size: NA
J: TRBJ1-2
D: NA
CDR3: CASSLAHGYTF
DNA: TGTGCCAGCAGCTTAGCCCATGGCTACACCTTC

V: TRBV6-5
size: NA
J: TRBJ2-2
D: NA
CDR3: CASSYWGYTGELFF
DNA: TGTGCCAGCAGTTATTGGGGGTACACCGGGGAGCTGTTTTTT

V: TRBV5-4
size: NA
J: TRBJ2-7
D: NA
CDR3: CASSFRGTYEQYF
DNA: TGTGCCAGCAGCTTTAGGGGGACCTACGAGCAGTACTTC

V: TRBV27
size: NA
J: TRBJ2-1
D: TRBD2
CDR3: CASSLASGQLNEQFF
DNA: TGTGCCAGCAGTTTAGCTAGCGGACAACTCAATGAGCAGTTCTTC

V: TRBV6-4
size: NA
J: TRBJ2-1
D: TRBD1
CDR3: CASSAGQAKYNEQFF
DNA: TGTGCCAGCAGTGCGGGACAGGCGAAATACAATGAGCAGTTCTTC

V: TRBV18
size: NA
J: TRBJ1-2
D: NA
CDR3: CASSPQRSGPSGYTF
DNA: TGTGCCAGCTCACCACAGAGGTCCGGGCCCTCCGGCTACACCTTC

V: TRBV4-3
size: NA
J: TRBJ2-3
D: TRBD2
CDR3: CASSRSWGLAGSDTQYF
DNA: TGCGCCAGCAGCCGAAGTTGGGGACTAGCGGGATCAGATACGCAGTATTTT

V: TRBV7-2
size: NA
J: TRBJ2-1
D: TRBD2
CDR3: CASSPTSGRYNEQFF
DNA: TGTGCCAGCAGCCCGACTAGCGGGAGGTACAATGAGCAGTTCTTC